The 29 T cell receptor beta chains in this list originate from one sample, sequenced in a study of blood T cells in healthy people across ages. It was with a sample-barcoded 5' primer and a J-beta primer mix that a second PCR of about 6 to 12 cycles was run. TCRdb called the 5' RACE reads again in MiXCR, with one record for every CDR3 protein. The table records 760,000 or so distinct CDR3 sequences, 25% of them present only once. The same data also went into a second study, on T cells of mothers and their children.

Sequenced sample: blood. All receptors come from a boy between 5 and 17 years old in good health.

This clonotype was observed a handful of times. The chain employs TRBV10-3 and TRBJ2-7; 9 nucleotides align to TRBD1. The CDR3 length is 13 residues. CDR1 is ENHRY and CDR2 is SYGVKD in the germline V gene. The J segment lost 2 bases and the V segment lost 6 bases, leaving 2 bases of the junction unmatched. The CDR3 loop is CAISGTGTYEQYF. DNA for the CDR3: TGTGCCATCAGCGGGACAGGGACCTACGAGCAGTACTTC.

This clonotype showed up just a few times. This sequence joins TRBV5-1 and TRBJ1-4; maybe TRBD1 (5 bases). The CDR3 spans 15 residues. Germline V lookup: CDR1 SGHRS, CDR2 YFSETQ. V was shortened by 0 bases and J by 3 bases, with 9 bases between the two germline ends. CDR3 sequence (DNA): TGCGCCAGCAGCTTGGAGGGGCAAGCTAATGAAAAACTGTTTTTT. It codes for CASSLEGQANEKLFF.

The rearrangement links TRBV7-2 to TRBJ2-1, with 13 bases that match TRBD2. The J call is uncertain, as TRBJ2-5 better fits the DNA end. Germline CDR1 reads SGHTA; CDR2 reads FQGNSA. This CDR3 is built from 19 residues. The CDR3 DNA reads as TGTGCCAGCAGCTTAGTCGGGCCACTAGCGGGGGGGCGACGAGAGACCCAGTACTTC. This encodes CASSLVGPLAGGRRETQYF.

Only a few counts were recorded for this clonotype. The chain joins TRBV28 to TRBJ2-1, with D unclear. The CDR3 runs 15 residues. In germline, CDR1 is MDHEN, CDR2 SYDVKM. Trimming took 5 bases from V and 0 from J, leaving 11 bases between them. The CDR3 sequence: CASSPRVGSYNEQFF. The DNA of the CDR3 is TGTGCCAGCAGTCCTAGGGTGGGCTCCTACAATGAGCAGTTCTTC.

The chain is built from TRBV20-1 and TRBJ2-5; the match to TRBD1 covers 9 bases. The DNA end is more similar to TRBJ2-1, so the J call may be wrong. Germline CDR1 and CDR2: DFQATT and SNEGSKA (reference sequence). CDR3 length equals 14 residues. CDR3 loop: CSAIRGQGVNEQFF. CDR3 in DNA: TGCAGTGCTATAAGGGGACAGGGCGTGAATGAGCAGTTCTTC.

V usage is TRBV6-1 and J usage is TRBJ2-1; 8 bases agree with TRBD2. Germline-derived CDR1 and CDR2 are MNHNS and SASEGT. After removal of 1 base from V and 5 bases from J, the junction contained 7 bases not matched to a gene. This CDR3 has 16 residues. CDR3 in DNA: TGTGCCAGCAGTGAAGTCGGGCGGGGGGCACACAATGAGCAGTTCTTC. This gives the protein CASSEVGRGAHNEQFF.

This clonotype occurred a few times. The genes are TRBV5-1 and TRBJ2-3, with D tentatively TRBD2 (5 bases). The V end was cut by 0 bases, the J end by 2 bases, with 16 bases between. Germline CDR1 is SGHRS and CDR2 is YFSETQ. The CDR3 extends over 17 amino acids. CDR3 sequence reads: CASSLGARDGDTDTQYF. The DNA for the CDR3 is TGCGCCAGCAGCTTGGGGGCCCGGGATGGGGACACAGATACGCAGTATTTT.

The genes are TRBV20-1 and TRBJ2-5, with TRBD1 as a possible D gene (5 bases). The CDR3 loop spans 13 amino acids. V was trimmed by 3 bases and J by 4 bases, leaving 12 bases between them. From germline, CDR1 is DFQATT and CDR2 SNEGSKA (reference sequence). CDR3 nucleotide sequence: TGCAGTGCTAGCGGAGACAGAGGAGAGACCCAGTACTTC. Residues: CSASGDRGETQYF.

This sequence joins TRBV18 and TRBJ2-1; TRBD2 might be the D (6 bases). This CDR3 is 15 amino acids long. Germline CDR1 is KGHSH and CDR2 is LQKENI. Trimming took off 3 bases at V and 5 bases at J, with 14 bases between the two ends. CDR3 DNA: TGTGCCAGCTCACCGAGGCGGGATGGGCACAATGAGCAGTTCTTC. Protein: CASSPRRDGHNEQFF.

This clonotype was seen repeatedly, ten times or more. The chain employs TRBV5-1 and TRBJ2-1, with a tentative D call TRBD2 (5 bases). CDR3 length: 19 residues. V gave up 0 bases and J gave up 0 bases, with 19 bases separating them. CDR1 SGHRS and CDR2 YFSETQ come from the germline V gene. As DNA, the CDR3 is TGCGCCAGCAGCTTGGCACCGGGAAGCGGTAAAACCTCCTACAATGAGCAGTTCTTC. Amino acid sequence: CASSLAPGSGKTSYNEQFF. The whole variable domain, filled in from reference TRBV5-1 and TRBJ2-1, reads KAGVTQTPRYLIKTRGQQVTLSCSPISGHRSVSWYQQTPGQGLQFLFEYFSETQRNKGNFPGRFSGRQFSNSRSEMNVSTLELGDSALYLCASSLAPGSGKTSYNEQFFGPGTRLTVL.

The chain combines TRBV19 with TRBJ2-1, with D possibly TRBD2 on 5 matching bases. V lost 5 bases, J lost 11 bases, and 13 bases lay in between. There are 12 residues in the CDR3. Germline loops: CDR1 LNHDA, CDR2 SQIVND (reference sequence). Here the CDR3 reads CASSLLDYKQFF. As DNA, the CDR3 is TGTGCCAGTAGTCTCCTAGACTATAAGCAGTTCTTC.

The rearrangement uses TRBV12-3 or TRBV12-4 and TRBJ2-1; D may match TRBD1 or TRBD2 (6 bases each). The ends were cut back, 7 bases at V and 8 bases at J, with 21 bases in the middle. The CDR3 sequence is 15 residues long. The CDR3 sequence is CASIPEGGHGHEQFF. CDR3 nucleotide sequence: TGTGCCAGCATCCCTGAGGGGGGCCACGGACATGAGCAGTTCTTC.

The V and J genes are TRBV29-1 and TRBJ2-5, with 9 bases matching TRBD2. Germline CDR1 is SQVTM and CDR2 is ANQGSEA. J was trimmed by 2 bases and V by 6 bases; bases with no gene match: 4. CDR3 length: 13 amino acids. Written as DNA, the CDR3 is TGCAGCGTGGGACTAGCACCGCAAGAGACCCAGTACTTC. Protein sequence: CSVGLAPQETQYF.

This rearrangement joins TRBV11-2 to TRBJ2-3, with 8 nucleotides matching TRBD2. The junction had 13 bases not matched to a gene; V was cut back by 5 bases and J by 0 bases. CDR1 is SGHAT and CDR2 is FQNNGV in the germline V gene. The CDR3 length is 18 residues. DNA for the CDR3: TGTGCCAGCAGCCCGCAGCCGGCTAGCGGGTGGAGCACAGATACGCAGTATTTT. This codes for CASSPQPASGWSTDTQYF. Filled out from reference TRBV11-2 and TRBJ2-3, the complete variable domain reads EAGVAQSPRYKIIEKRQSVAFWCNPISGHATLYWYQQILGQGPKLLIQFQNNGVVDDSQLPKDRFSAERLKGVDSTLKIQPAKLEDSAVYLCASSPQPASGWSTDTQYFGPGTRLTVL.

The rearrangement uses TRBV6-2 or TRBV6-3 and TRBJ1-4, with TRBD1 matching 7 bases. This CDR3 has 16 residues. Unmatched junction bases numbered 3, after V lost 2 bases and J lost 0 bases. From germline, CDR1 is MNHEY and CDR2 SVGEGT. CDR3 DNA sequence: TGTGCCAGCAGTTACGGCAGGGGGTCAACTAATGAAAAACTGTTTTTT. Translating it yields CASSYGRGSTNEKLFF.

This clonotype was recorded a few times. The chain employs TRBV14 and TRBJ2-1, with 7 positions matching TRBD1. Trimming at V came to 4 bases and at J to 4 bases, leaving 10 bases not matched to a gene. CDR3 size: 16 residues. CDR1 is SGHDN and CDR2 is FVKESK in the germline V gene. The CDR3 DNA reads TGTGCCAGCAGCCGAAGGACAGGCGCGAGGTACAATGAGCAGTTCTTC. It translates to CASSRRTGARYNEQFF.

There are a few counts of this clonotype. V gene TRBV10-3 combines with J gene TRBJ1-3; D remains unclear. This CDR3 region has 15 residues. V was shortened by 2 bases and J by 8 bases, with 16 bases between the two germline ends. Germline CDR1 reads ENHRY; CDR2 reads SYGVKD. The CDR3 DNA follows: TGTGCCATCAGTGAGCCGAAGGGTGGCGTACACACCATATATTTT. Its protein is CAISEPKGGVHTIYF.

A few counts support this clonotype. V gene TRBV23-1 combines with J gene TRBJ1-1; D is ambiguous. TRBV23-1 is placed among ORFs of uncertain function. The V gene lost 0 bases and the J gene lost 3 bases, with 11 bases spanning the gap. CDR3 length: 15 amino acids. The CDR3 DNA reads TGCGCCAGCAGTCAATCTAACCAGTTGCACACTGAAGCTTTCTTT. Its translation is CASSQSNQLHTEAFF.

V usage is TRBV20-1 and J usage is TRBJ1-3, with TRBD1 matching over 8 bases. The CDR3 is made up of 13 amino acids. J gave up 8 bases and V 6 bases, and 9 bases lay outside the gene matches. Per germline, CDR1 DFQATT and CDR2 SNEGSKA (reference sequence). The CDR3 DNA is TGCAGTGCCCGCCGGACAGGGTCGGACACCATATATTTT. Translation gives CSARRTGSDTIYF.

This clonotype showed up just a few times. The J gene is TRBJ2-5, the V gene TRBV12-3 or TRBV12-4; TRBD1 matches at 10 bases. V lost 4 bases, J lost 2 bases, and 7 bases stayed unmatched. The CDR3 spans 16 residues. The CDR3 region is CASSWGTGAIQETQYF. CDR3 nucleotides: TGTGCCAGCAGTTGGGGGACAGGGGCGATACAAGAGACCCAGTACTTC.

This clonotype appeared a few times. V is TRBV7-2 and J is TRBJ2-3; no reliable D call. Deletions cut 1 base from V and 5 bases from J, with 7 bases between. Per germline, CDR1 SGHTA and CDR2 FQGNSA. The CDR3 is 13 residues long. The CDR3 protein is CASSLGLVDTQYF. The CDR3 nucleotides are TGTGCCAGCAGCTTAGGCTTGGTAGATACGCAGTATTTT.

The sample holds a few counts of this clonotype. The chain uses TRBV4-1 and TRBJ2-5; 10 nucleotides align to TRBD2. This CDR3 contains 16 residues. After removal of 0 bases from V and 0 bases from J, the junction contained 1 base not matched to a gene. Germline V gene lookup returns CDR1 MGHRA and CDR2 YSYEKL. The CDR3 spells CASSQEGLAYQETQYF. The DNA of the CDR3 is TGCGCCAGCAGCCAAGAGGGACTAGCGTACCAAGAGACCCAGTACTTC.

The V gene is TRBV7-9, the J gene TRBJ2-7; unclear D gene. CDR3 size: 13 residues. Germline V gene data show CDR1 as SEHNR and CDR2 as FQNEAQ (reference sequence). Trimming removed 2 bases from V and 6 bases from J, with 11 bases in between. The CDR3 region is CASSLTAPSEQYF. The CDR3 DNA sequence: TGTGCCAGCAGCTTAACAGCGCCCAGCGAGCAGTACTTC.

V is TRBV7-9 and J is TRBJ2-5; 12 bases are a match to TRBD2. The CDR3 runs to 17 residues. Germline V gene data show CDR1 as SEHNR and CDR2 as FQNEAQ (reference sequence). Losses at the gene ends were 4 bases for V and 1 base for J; bases not matched to a gene: 7. CDR3 residues: CASSSPMTSGGQETQYF. The CDR3 DNA reads as TGTGCCAGCAGCTCACCAATGACTAGCGGGGGCCAAGAGACCCAGTACTTC.

This clonotype was detected a few times. The gene calls are TRBV28 and TRBJ2-3; D remains unclear. Germline V gene data show CDR1 as MDHEN and CDR2 as SYDVKM. The length of the CDR3 is 16 residues. The V end lost 4 bases, the J end lost 4 bases, and 18 bases lay between the germline ends. The CDR3 spells CASSSIALVLADTQYF. The CDR3 nucleotides read TGTGCCAGCAGTTCCATAGCATTGGTCTTGGCAGATACGCAGTATTTT.

This clonotype was seen a handful of times. The chain carries TRBV3-1 and TRBJ1-5, with 8 bases lining up with TRBD1. Trimming took 4 bases from V and 7 from J; bases not matched to a gene: 6. CDR1 and CDR2 (germline): LGHDT, YNNKEL (reference sequence). This CDR3 has 14 residues. As DNA, the CDR3 is TGTGCCAGCAGCCTTAGTCAGGGGGCACAGCCCCAGCATTTT. It encodes CASSLSQGAQPQHF.

The genes are TRBV2 and TRBJ2-5, with 13 bases lining up with TRBD2. The J call may not be correct, given that the DNA end is closer to TRBJ2-7. Looked up from germline, CDR1 is SNHLY and CDR2 is FYNNEI. The CDR3 spans 13 residues. The CDR3 region is CASRGLAGDEQYF. The CDR3 DNA reads as TGTGCCAGCAGAGGACTAGCGGGAGACGAGCAGTACTTC.

About this clonotype itself: Mismatch with germline at one junction end may stem from a read error. The rearrangement joins TRBV7-6 to TRBJ1-1, with D possibly matching TRBD1 (6 bases). Looked up from germline, CDR1 is SGHVS and CDR2 is FNYEAQ. This CDR3 comprises 15 residues. CDR3 loop: CAGSSNPGGGTEASF. The CDR3 coding sequence is TGTGCCGGCAGCTCCAACCCGGGGGGCGGCACTGAAGCTTCCTTT.

V is TRBV5-1 and J is TRBJ2-2; 11 bases fit TRBD1. This CDR3 is 14 amino acids long. The V segment lost 7 bases and the J segment 5 bases; nucleotides outside the gene matches: 4. Germline assignment: CDR1 SGHRS and CDR2 YFSETQ. CDR3 loop: CASGQGAGTGELFF. CDR3 coding DNA: TGCGCCAGCGGACAGGGGGCAGGGACCGGGGAGCTGTTTTTT.